The entry below describes one TCR beta chain. As yet, its antigen is unknown. Healthy Caucasians provided all donations. The data were obtained in a study of identical twins. Study-level findings and limits: Abundant beta clonotypes from cord blood bore fewer insertions; memory repertoires lacked this pattern.

Each cDNA held unique molecular identifiers, and template switching gave it a universal primer site. TCRdb re-called the 5' RACE reads with MiXCR, one entry per CDR3 protein. The repertoire holds approximately 500,000 distinct CDR3 sequences, with 20% to 25% as singletons. Germline V gene lookup returns CDR1 LGHDT and CDR2 YNNKEL (reference sequence). The V end lost 3 bases, the J end lost 0 bases, and 9 bases lay between the germline ends. This CDR3 has 14 residues. These data were likewise used in another study, on T cells expressing NK-cell markers. That paper notes: These same clonotypes (in several donors) also led the CD3+CD56-NKG2C+ fraction.

The sequenced material came from CD4+ T cells sorted from blood. The receptor was derived from a young woman in good health. This rearrangement joins TRBV3-1 to TRBJ2-7; D is uncertain. In DNA form, the CDR3 reads TGTGCCAGCAGCCAGCAGGTTTCCTCCTACGAGCAGTACTTC. Translating it yields CASSQQVSSYEQYF.